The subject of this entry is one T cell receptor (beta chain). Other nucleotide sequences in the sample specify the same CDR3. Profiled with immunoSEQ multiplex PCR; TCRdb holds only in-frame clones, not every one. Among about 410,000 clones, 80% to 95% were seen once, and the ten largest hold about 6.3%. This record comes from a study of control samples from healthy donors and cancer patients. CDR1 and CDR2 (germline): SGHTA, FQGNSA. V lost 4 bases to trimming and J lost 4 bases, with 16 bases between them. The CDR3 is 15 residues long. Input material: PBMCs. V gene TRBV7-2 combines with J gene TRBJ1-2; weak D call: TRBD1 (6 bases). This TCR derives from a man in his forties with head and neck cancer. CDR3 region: CASSSEGGRGYGYTF. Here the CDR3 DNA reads TGTGCCAGCAGCTCGGAAGGGGGGCGGGGCTATGGCTACACCTTC.